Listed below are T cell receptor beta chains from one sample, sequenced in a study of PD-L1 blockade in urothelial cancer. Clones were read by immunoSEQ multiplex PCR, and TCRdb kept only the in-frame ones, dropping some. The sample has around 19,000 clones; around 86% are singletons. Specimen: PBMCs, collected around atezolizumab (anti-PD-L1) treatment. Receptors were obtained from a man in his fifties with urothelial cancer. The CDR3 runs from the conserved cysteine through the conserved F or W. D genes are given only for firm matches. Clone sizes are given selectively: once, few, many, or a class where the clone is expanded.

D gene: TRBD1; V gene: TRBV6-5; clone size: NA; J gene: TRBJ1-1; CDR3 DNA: TGTGCCAGCAGGCCGGGACAGGGAGACACTGAAGCTTTCTTT; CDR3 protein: CASRPGQGDTEAFF
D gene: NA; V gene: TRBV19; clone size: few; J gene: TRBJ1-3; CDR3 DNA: TGTGCCAGTACAACCGTATATAGGGGTGTTGGAAACACCATATATTTT; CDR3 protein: CASTTVYRGVGNTIYF
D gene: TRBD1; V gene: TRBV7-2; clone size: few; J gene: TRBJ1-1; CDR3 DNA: TGTGCCAGCAGCTTAGAGGAGGGGGCTGCTTTCTTT; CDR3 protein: CASSLEEGAAFF
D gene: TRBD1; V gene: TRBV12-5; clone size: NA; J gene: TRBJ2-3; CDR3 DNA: TGTGCTAGTGGTCCATCAGGGGGCTTGACAGATACGCAGTATTTT; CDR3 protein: CASGPSGGLTDTQYF
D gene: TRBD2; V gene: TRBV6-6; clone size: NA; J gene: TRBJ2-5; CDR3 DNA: TGTGCCAGCAGTTACGGGACTAGCGGGGGACAAGAGACCCAGTACTTC; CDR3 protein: CASSYGTSGGQETQYF
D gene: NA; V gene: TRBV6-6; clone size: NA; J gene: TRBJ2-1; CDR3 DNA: TGTGCCAGCAGTAGACTAGTATATGAGCAGTTCTTC; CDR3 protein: CASSRLVYEQFF
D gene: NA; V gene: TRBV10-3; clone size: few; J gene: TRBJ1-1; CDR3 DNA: TGTGCCATCAGACTTGCCATCATGAACACTGAAGCTTTCTTT; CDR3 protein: CAIRLAIMNTEAFF
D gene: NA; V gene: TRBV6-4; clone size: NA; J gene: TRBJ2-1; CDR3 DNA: TGTGCCAGCAGACAACAGGAGGGACTTAACAATGAGCAGTTCTTC; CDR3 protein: CASRQQEGLNNEQFF
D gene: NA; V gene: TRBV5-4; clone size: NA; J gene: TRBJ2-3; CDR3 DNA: TGTGCCAGCAGCTTGGATTTGGGGGAGGCAGATACGCAGTATTTT; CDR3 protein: CASSLDLGEADTQYF
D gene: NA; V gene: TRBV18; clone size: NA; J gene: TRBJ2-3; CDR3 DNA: TGTGCCAGCTCTCGACAGACTAGCACAGATACGCAGTATTTT; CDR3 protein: CASSRQTSTDTQYF
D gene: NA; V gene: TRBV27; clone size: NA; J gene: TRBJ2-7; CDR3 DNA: TGTGCCAGCAGTTTCGGGCCAAGGGGATACGAGCAGTACTTC; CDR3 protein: CASSFGPRGYEQYF
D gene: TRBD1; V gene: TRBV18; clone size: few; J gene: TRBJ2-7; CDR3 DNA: TGTGCCAGCTCGCAATCGTCCGGGACAGGGGGTTGGGGCGAGCAGTACTTC; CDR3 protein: CASSQSSGTGGWGEQYF
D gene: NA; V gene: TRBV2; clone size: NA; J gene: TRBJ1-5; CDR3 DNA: TGTGCCAGCAGCGGGATGTCATATCAGCCCCAGCATTTT; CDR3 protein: CASSGMSYQPQHF
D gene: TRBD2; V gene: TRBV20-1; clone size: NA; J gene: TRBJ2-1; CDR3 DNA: TGCAGTGGGGCTAGCGGGAGGGAGCAGTTCTTC; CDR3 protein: CSGASGREQFF
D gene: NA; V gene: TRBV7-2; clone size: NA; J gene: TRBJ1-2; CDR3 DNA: TGTGCCGGCAGCACTCGGACAGTCTTGGGAGGCTACACCTTC; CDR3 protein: CAGSTRTVLGGYTF
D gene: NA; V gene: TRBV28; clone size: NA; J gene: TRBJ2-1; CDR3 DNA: TGTGCCAGCAGTTTAGGGCAGTTAGATGAGCAGTTCTTC; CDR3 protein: CASSLGQLDEQFF
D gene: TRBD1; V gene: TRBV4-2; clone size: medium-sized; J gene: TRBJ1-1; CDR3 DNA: TGTGCCAGCAGCCACCTGACAGGGATGAACACTGAAGCTTTCTTT; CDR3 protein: CASSHLTGMNTEAFF
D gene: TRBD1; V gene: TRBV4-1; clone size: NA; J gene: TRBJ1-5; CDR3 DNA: TGCGCCAGCAGCCTACGACAGGGGGGATTTAGCAATCAGCCCCAGCATTTT; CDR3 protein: CASSLRQGGFSNQPQHF
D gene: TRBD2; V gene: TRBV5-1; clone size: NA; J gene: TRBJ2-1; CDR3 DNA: TGCGCCAGCAGCTTGGGGGCTCTAGCGGGGGGGCCCGGTGAGCAGTTCTTC; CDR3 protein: CASSLGALAGGPGEQFF
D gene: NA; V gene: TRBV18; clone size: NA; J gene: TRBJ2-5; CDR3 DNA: TGTGCCAGCTCACCTGCAACTAGAATTGAGACCCAGTACTTC; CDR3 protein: CASSPATRIETQYF
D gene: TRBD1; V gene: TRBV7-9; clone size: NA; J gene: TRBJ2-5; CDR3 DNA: TGTGCCAGCAGCTTAGCGGGACAGGGGACGGAGACCCAGTACTTC; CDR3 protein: CASSLAGQGTETQYF
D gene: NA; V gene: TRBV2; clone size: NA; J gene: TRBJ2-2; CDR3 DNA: TGTGCCAGCCGCCTAGGGACTTTCCCAGGGGAGCTGTTTTTT; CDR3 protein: CASRLGTFPGELFF
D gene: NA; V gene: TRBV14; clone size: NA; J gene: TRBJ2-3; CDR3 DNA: TGTGCCAGCAGCTACACAGATACGCAGTATTTT; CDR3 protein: CASSYTDTQYF
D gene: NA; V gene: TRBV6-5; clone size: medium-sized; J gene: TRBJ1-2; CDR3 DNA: TGTGCCAGCAGTTACGGGGGGGCTCTTAACTATGGCTACACCTTC; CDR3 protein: CASSYGGALNYGYTF
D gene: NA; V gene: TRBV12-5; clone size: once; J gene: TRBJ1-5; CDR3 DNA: TGTGCTAGTGGTTCGCCGGTTGCGCATTTT; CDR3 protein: CASGSPVAHF
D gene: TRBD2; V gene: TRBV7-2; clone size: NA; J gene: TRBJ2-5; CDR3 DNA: TGTGCCAGCAGCTTAGCGATCCTAGCGGGAGGAGAGACCCAGTACTTC; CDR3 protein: CASSLAILAGGETQYF
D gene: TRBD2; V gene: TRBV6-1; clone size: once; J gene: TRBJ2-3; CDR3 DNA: TGTGCCAGCAGTGAGCCTTATTTGTCTAGCGGGAGGGTCACAGATACGCAGTATTTT; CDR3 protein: CASSEPYLSSGRVTDTQYF
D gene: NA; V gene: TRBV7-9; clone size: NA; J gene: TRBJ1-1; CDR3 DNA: TGTGCCAGCACCCCCAAGGGACAGAACACTGAAGCTTTCTTT; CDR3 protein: CASTPKGQNTEAFF
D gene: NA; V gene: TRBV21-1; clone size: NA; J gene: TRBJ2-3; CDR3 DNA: TGTGCCAGCAGCCCAACCCGCGGACAGGGTGATAATACGCAGTATTTT; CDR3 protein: CASSPTRGQGDNTQYF